This T cell receptor (beta chain) was captured in a study of OX40 agonist ivuxolimab in advanced cancers. The wider study: Patients were dosed with the agonistic anti-OX40 (CD134) antibody ivuxolimab. Cancers in dose escalation were hepatocellular, melanoma, renal cell and head and neck. Study observations and caveats: Among the nonresponders, some also had low normalized T-cell clonal expansion. Partial responders receiving 0.1-3.0 mg/kg showed among the lowest clonal expansion.

TCRdb's copy holds only in-frame clones and misses some; the assay was immunoSEQ multiplex PCR. This table holds over 150,000 clones, roughly 94% found once. Concerning this clone itself: No antigen is known for it.

This receptor was obtained from an adult with an advanced solid tumor such as melanoma, head and neck, liver or kidney cancer. Sequenced material: CD4+ or CD8+ T cells sorted from blood, taken in a trial of the OX40 agonist ivuxolimab.

CDR3 coding DNA: TGCGCCAGCAGCCAAGATATGTCGGGACAGGGAAATTCACCCCTCCACTTT. Amino acids: CASSQDMSGQGNSPLHF. The chain has TRBV4-3 and TRBJ1-6; 9 positions match TRBD1. V dropped 0 bases and J dropped 7; count of bases not matched to a gene: 7. This CDR3 spans 17 amino acids. Germline V lookup: CDR1 LGHNA, CDR2 YSLEER.